A selection of T cell receptor beta chains follows, all from one sample in a study of CD8 T cells in ankylosing spondylitis. TCRdb re-derived calls from the 5' RACE reads in MiXCR, one entry per CDR3 protein. This sample carries about 24,000 distinct CDR3 sequences, 10% to 15% of them seen once, and the ten largest clones take 30% to 45%. Sequences were obtained from blood. These receptors all stem from a male donor with ankylosing spondylitis or in good health (not recorded which). Each CDR3 is given with its conserved first and last residue. The D gene is left open where the match is weak. Expanded clones are given a class, and other clones once, few, many or no size at all.

D,size,V,J,CDR3,DNA
.,many,TRBV20-1,TRBJ2-7,CSAFGTRSSYEQYF,TGCAGTGCATTCGGGACCCGAAGCTCCTACGAGCAGTACTTC
.,many,TRBV20-1,TRBJ2-3,CSAITGTTTDTQYF,TGCAGTGCTATTACCGGGACCACCACAGATACGCAGTATTTT
.,.,TRBV20-1,TRBJ2-7,CSAKASFLGFDEQYF,TGCAGTGCTAAGGCTAGCTTTTTAGGCTTTGACGAGCAGTACTTC
.,medium-sized,TRBV7-8,TRBJ2-2,CASSLLQGPTGELFF,TGTGCCAGCAGCTTATTACAGGGCCCCACCGGGGAGCTGTTTTTT
.,many,TRBV7-9,TRBJ2-5,CASSLLVETQYF,TGTGCCAGCAGCTTATTGGTCGAGACCCAGTACTTC
TRBD2,few,TRBV6-2/TRBV6-3,TRBJ2-1,CASSPRRGGVNEQFF,TGTGCCAGCAGCCCACGACGGGGGGGCGTAAATGAGCAGTTCTTC
.,once,TRBV10-3,TRBJ2-1,CAISESGGGYNEQFF,TGTGCCATCAGTGAGTCTGGTGGGGGTTACAATGAGCAGTTCTTC
TRBD2,many,TRBV25-1,TRBJ2-3,CASTRGVSTDTQYF,TGTGCCAGCACGCGGGGGGTCAGCACAGATACGCAGTATTTT
.,.,TRBV19,TRBJ2-2,CATRQRNTGELFF,TGTGCCACAAGACAGCGGAACACCGGGGAGCTGTTTTTT
.,.,TRBV7-3,TRBJ2-2,CASSLNRPLNTGELFF,TGTGCCAGCAGCTTAAATCGACCCCTAAACACCGGGGAGCTGTTTTTT
TRBD2,.,TRBV4-2,TRBJ2-1,CASSQPSGGAREQFF,TGTGCCAGCAGCCAACCTAGCGGGGGGGCTCGGGAGCAGTTCTTC
.,many,TRBV3-1,TRBJ1-5,CASSQDSSNQPQHF,TGTGCCAGCAGCCAAGATTCTAGCAATCAGCCCCAGCATTTT
TRBD1,.,TRBV2,TRBJ1-5,CASSEAGGGNQPQHF,TGTGCCAGCAGTGAAGCAGGGGGCGGCAATCAGCCCCAGCATTTT
.,few,TRBV29-1,TRBJ1-1,CSAHNTEAFF,TGCAGCGCCCATAACACTGAAGCTTTCTTT
TRBD1,many,TRBV6-6,TRBJ1-4,CASSYSGTGWEKLFF,TGTGCCAGCAGTTACTCAGGGACAGGCTGGGAAAAACTGTTTTTT
.,few,TRBV4-2,TRBJ2-2,CASSQWGVSFGELFF,TGTGCCAGCAGCCAATGGGGGGTATCATTCGGGGAGCTGTTTTTT
TRBD2,many,TRBV12-3/TRBV12-4,TRBJ2-2,CASRSSGGQNTGELFF,TGTGCCAGCAGGTCTAGCGGGGGGCAGAACACCGGGGAGCTGTTTTTT
.,.,TRBV6-2/TRBV6-3,TRBJ1-1,CASSYSWGGYEAFF,TGTGCCAGCAGTTACTCATGGGGCGGGTATGAAGCTTTCTTT
TRBD2,many,TRBV12-3/TRBV12-4,TRBJ2-5,CASSPRHGREETQYF,TGTGCCAGCAGTCCTCGACATGGGAGGGAGGAGACCCAGTACTTC
.,medium-sized,TRBV20-1,TRBJ1-1,CSARDAASGTEAFF,TGCAGTGCTAGAGATGCGGCGAGTGGTACTGAAGCTTTCTTT
.,.,TRBV9,TRBJ2-1,CASSKYRDVGNEQFF,TGTGCCAGCAGCAAGTACAGGGACGTGGGTAATGAGCAGTTCTTC
TRBD2,few,TRBV13,TRBJ2-1,CASSGRLAGEGNEQFF,TGTGCCAGCAGCGGACGACTAGCGGGAGAAGGAAATGAGCAGTTCTTC
.,many,TRBV6-6,TRBJ2-3,CASSPPGSDTQYF,TGTGCCAGCAGTCCTCCCGGGTCAGATACGCAGTATTTT
.,few,TRBV12-3/TRBV12-4,TRBJ2-2,CASSLAYRDTGELFF,TGTGCCAGCAGTTTAGCCTACAGGGACACCGGGGAGCTGTTTTTT
.,.,TRBV20-1,TRBJ1-2,CSARDGRGNYGYTF,TGCAGTGCTAGAGATGGACGCGGTAACTATGGCTACACCTTC
.,few,TRBV6-2/TRBV6-3,TRBJ2-2,CASSLLGDTGELFF,TGTGCCAGCAGCCTCCTAGGAGACACCGGGGAGCTGTTTTTT
.,many,TRBV12-3/TRBV12-4,TRBJ1-3,CASSLRPGVGNTIYF,TGTGCCAGCAGTTTAAGGCCAGGGGTTGGAAACACCATATATTTT
.,.,TRBV6-5,TRBJ2-3,CASSSTSGTYLTDTQYF,TGTGCCAGCAGTTCCACATCCGGGACGTACCTCACAGATACGCAGTATTTT
.,.,TRBV10-3,TRBJ2-1,CAITDVAGQFF,TGTGCCATCACCGACGTGGCCGGTCAGTTCTTC
.,many,TRBV18,TRBJ2-3,CASSQFTDTQYF,TGTGCCAGCTCCCAGTTCACAGATACGCAGTATTTT
TRBD1,many,TRBV24-1,TRBJ2-1,CATSDSGTGGYEQFF,TGTGCCACCAGTGATTCGGGGACAGGGGGTTATGAGCAGTTCTTC
.,many,TRBV10-3,TRBJ2-3,CAISELALAVDTQYF,TGTGCCATCAGTGAATTGGCCCTAGCTGTAGATACGCAGTATTTT
.,medium-sized,TRBV12-3/TRBV12-4,TRBJ2-4,CASSLDGAKNIQYF,TGTGCCAGCAGCTTGGACGGCGCCAAAAACATTCAGTACTTC
.,.,TRBV29-1,TRBJ2-7,CSVAGNEQYF,TGCAGCGTCGCAGGGAACGAGCAGTACTTC
TRBD1,.,TRBV28,TRBJ1-1,CASRRQGLEAFF,TGTGCCAGCAGACGACAGGGGCTCGAAGCTTTCTTT
.,many,TRBV12-3/TRBV12-4,TRBJ1-1,CASSPRTGNTEAFF,TGTGCCAGCAGTCCTAGGACCGGGAACACTGAAGCTTTCTTT
TRBD1,.,TRBV12-3/TRBV12-4,TRBJ2-3,CASSSRGTGGATDTQYF,TGTGCCAGCAGTTCTAGGGGGACAGGGGGCGCGACAGATACGCAGTATTTT
TRBD2,.,TRBV5-1,TRBJ2-2,CASRDSGAGELFF,TGCGCCAGCAGAGATAGCGGGGCAGGGGAGCTGTTTTTT
.,many,TRBV2,TRBJ2-3,CASSKGGPADTQYF,TGTGCCAGCTCGAAGGGGGGGCCAGCAGATACGCAGTATTTT
TRBD1,.,TRBV6-5,TRBJ2-5,CASSRTGGTGVIETQYF,TGTGCCAGCAGTCGAACTGGCGGGACAGGGGTAATAGAGACCCAGTACTTC
.,few,TRBV12-3/TRBV12-4,TRBJ2-4,CASSLDGQLESKNIQYF,TGTGCCAGCAGTTTAGATGGGCAGTTGGAAAGCAAAAACATTCAGTACTTC
.,.,TRBV12-3/TRBV12-4,TRBJ2-3,CASSAGTRTDTQYF,TGTGCCAGCAGCGCCGGGACACGCACAGATACGCAGTATTTT